This T cell receptor (beta chain) was recovered during a study of cytomegalovirus exposure and HLA in healthy donors. The CDR3 covers 16 residues. Germline V gene lookup returns CDR1 MNHEY and CDR2 SMNVEV (reference sequence). V was pared by 6 bases and J by 4 bases, with 19 bases between. For this clone: Its specificity is not known.

General study results and limits: Despite most TCR sequences being rare, some public TCRs occurred in many donors.

This table comes from immunoSEQ multiplex PCR, and its TCRdb copy is limited to in-frame clones, with some not included. The sample holds about 130,000 clones, about 88% seen once. This TCR came from a woman under 30 in good health and CMV-seronegative. Sequenced sample: PBMCs. The genes are TRBV27 and TRBJ1-5, with D possibly being TRBD1 (6 bases). DNA for the CDR3: TGTGCCAGCAGAATTCTCGGGACACAGGCAAATCAGCCCCAGCATTTT. Protein: CASRILGTQANQPQHF.